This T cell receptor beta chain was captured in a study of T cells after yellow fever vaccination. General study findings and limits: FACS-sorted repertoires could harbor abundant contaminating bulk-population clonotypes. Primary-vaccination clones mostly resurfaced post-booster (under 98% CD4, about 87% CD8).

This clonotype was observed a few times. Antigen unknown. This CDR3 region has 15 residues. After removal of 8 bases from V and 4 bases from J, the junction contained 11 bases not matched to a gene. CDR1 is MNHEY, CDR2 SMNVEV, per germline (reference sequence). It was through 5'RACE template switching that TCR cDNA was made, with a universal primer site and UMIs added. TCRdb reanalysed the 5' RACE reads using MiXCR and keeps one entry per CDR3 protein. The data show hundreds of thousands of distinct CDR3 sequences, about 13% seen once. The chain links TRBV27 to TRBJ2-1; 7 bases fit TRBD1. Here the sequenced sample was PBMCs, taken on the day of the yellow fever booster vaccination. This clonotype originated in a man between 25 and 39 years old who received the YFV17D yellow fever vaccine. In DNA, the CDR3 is TGTGCCAGCGCTCCCGGGACAGAAATATACAATGAGCAGTTCTTC. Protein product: CASAPGTEIYNEQFF.